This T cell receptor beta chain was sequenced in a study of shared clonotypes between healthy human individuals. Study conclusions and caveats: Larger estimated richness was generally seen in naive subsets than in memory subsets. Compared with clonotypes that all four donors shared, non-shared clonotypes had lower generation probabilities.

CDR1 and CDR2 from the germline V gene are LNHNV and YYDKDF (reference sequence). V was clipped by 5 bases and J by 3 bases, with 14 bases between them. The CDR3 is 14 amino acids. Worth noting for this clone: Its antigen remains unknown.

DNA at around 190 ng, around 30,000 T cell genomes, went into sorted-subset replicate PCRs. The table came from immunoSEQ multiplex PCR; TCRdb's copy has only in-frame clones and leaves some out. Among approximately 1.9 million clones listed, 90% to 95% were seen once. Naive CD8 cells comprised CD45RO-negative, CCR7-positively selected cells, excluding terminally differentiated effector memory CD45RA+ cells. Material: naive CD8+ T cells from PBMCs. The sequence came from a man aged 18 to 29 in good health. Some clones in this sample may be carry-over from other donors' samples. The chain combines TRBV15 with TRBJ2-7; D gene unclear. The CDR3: CATSGQSQLYEQYF. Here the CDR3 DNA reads TGTGCCACCAGCGGGCAGAGCCAACTCTACGAGCAGTACTTC.